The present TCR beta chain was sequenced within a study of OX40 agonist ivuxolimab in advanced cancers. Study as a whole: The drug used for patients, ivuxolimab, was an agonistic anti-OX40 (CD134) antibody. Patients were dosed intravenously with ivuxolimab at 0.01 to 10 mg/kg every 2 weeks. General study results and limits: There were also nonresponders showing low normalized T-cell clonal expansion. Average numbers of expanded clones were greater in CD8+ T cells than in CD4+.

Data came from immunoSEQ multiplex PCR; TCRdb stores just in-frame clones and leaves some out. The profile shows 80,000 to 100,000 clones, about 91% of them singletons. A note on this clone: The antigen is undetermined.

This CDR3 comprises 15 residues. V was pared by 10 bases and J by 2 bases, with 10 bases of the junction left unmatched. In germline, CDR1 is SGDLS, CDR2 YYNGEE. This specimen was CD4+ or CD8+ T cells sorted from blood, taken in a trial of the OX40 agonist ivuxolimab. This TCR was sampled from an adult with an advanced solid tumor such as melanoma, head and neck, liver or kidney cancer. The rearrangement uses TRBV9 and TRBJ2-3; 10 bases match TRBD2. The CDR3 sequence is CAGGRLAGFTDTQYF. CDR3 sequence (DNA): TGTGCCGGCGGCAGACTAGCGGGCTTCACAGATACGCAGTATTTT.